Given below is one TCR beta chain in context. Each CDR3 protein is one row after TCRdb ran MiXCR on the RT-PCR reads. The sample has 550,000 to 750,000 distinct CDR3 sequences, over 12% seen once. Germline values: CDR1 SGHVS, CDR2 FQNEAQ. Trimming removed 2 bases from V and 7 bases from J, with 6 bases in between. This CDR3 has 12 amino acids. This chain links TRBV7-8 with TRBJ2-1, with D uncertain. Material for sequencing was memory CD4+ T cells from blood. The sequence derives from a female donor in good health, serving as a healthy control. CDR3 in DNA: TGTGCCAGCAGCTTACGATGGAATGAGCAGTTCTTC. Its protein product is CASSLRWNEQFF.